Presented here are 4 T cell receptor beta chains from one specimen sequenced in a study of T cell repertoires in cytomegalovirus infection. In TCRdb, the reads were re-called with MiXCR into one record per CDR3 protein. The repertoire includes hundreds of thousands of distinct CDR3 sequences, about 42% of them detected once, and just under 45% sits in the top ten. Antigens of these TCRs are unknown. Sequencing was performed on cultured PBMCs, taken from culture after CMV antigen stimulation. Receptors were obtained from a human donor in good health (CMV status not recorded). Some clones in this sample may be carry-over from other donors' samples.

This sequence joins TRBV7-2 and TRBJ2-7; a possible D gene is TRBD2 (6 bases). CDR1 and CDR2 from the germline V gene are SGHTA and FQGNSA. The CDR3 is made up of 13 amino acids. The V end lost 3 bases, the J end lost 2 bases, and 8 bases lay between the germline ends. The CDR3 DNA follows: TGTGCCAGCAGCTTTAGCGGCGCCTACGAGCAGTACTTC. It encodes CASSFSGAYEQYF.

This chain links TRBV7-9 with TRBJ2-1, with D possibly matching TRBD2 (6 bases). V gave up 1 base and J gave up 9 bases, with 16 bases separating them. This CDR3 has 15 amino acids. From germline, CDR1 is SEHNR and CDR2 FQNEAQ (reference sequence). The CDR3 coding sequence is TGTGCCAGCAGCTTAGATACGGCGGGGTCGATTGAGCAGTTCTTC. Translation: CASSLDTAGSIEQFF.

In nucleotides, the CDR3 is TGTGCCCCAGTCAACAGACTGAAGGGGAATTCACCCCTCCACTTT. Amino acid sequence: CAPVNRLKGNSPLHF. This chain uses TRBV6-2 or TRBV6-3 with TRBJ1-6, with D perhaps matching TRBD1 (5 bases). Germline values: CDR1 MNHEY, CDR2 SVGEGT. V lost 11 bases and J lost 7, with 21 bases in between. CDR3 length: 15 residues.

The sample holds a few counts of this clonotype. The chain uses TRBV19 and TRBJ2-2; 8 positions match TRBD2. Germline V gives CDR1 LNHDA, CDR2 SQIVND (reference sequence). The CDR3 loop spans 16 amino acids. With 7 bases clipped from V and 6 bases from J, the junction kept 13 bases outside the gene matches. Written as DNA, the CDR3 is TGTGCCAGTACCAGAGCGGGAGTCCAGGTTTCCGGGGAGCTGTTTTTT. This gives the protein CASTRAGVQVSGELFF. The full variable domain, its missing parts supplied by reference TRBV19 and TRBJ2-2, is DGGITQSPKYLFRKEGQNVTLSCEQNLNHDAMYWYRQDPGQGLRLIYYSQIVNDFQKGDIAEGYSVSREKKESFPLTVTSAQKNPTAFYLCASTRAGVQVSGELFFGEGSRLTVL.